This record covers a single TCR beta chain. Recent acute infections and vaccinations were absent in the healthy HIV-negative adult donors. The source of the sample is a study of shared clonotypes between healthy human individuals. Only in-frame clones appear in the TCRdb table, and some are missing; sequencing was by immunoSEQ multiplex PCR. Altogether about 560,000 clones are present, around 78% being singletons, with the ten largest covering more than 10%. Germline V lookup: CDR1 SGHRS, CDR2 YFSETQ. The V end was cut by 0 bases, the J end by 2 bases, with 8 bases between. CDR3 length: 14 residues. The rearrangement links TRBV5-1 to TRBJ2-5; the D is unclear. This sequence was found in a woman aged 40 to 49 in good health. Some clones in this sample may be carry-over from other donors' samples. Sequencing input: PBMCs. The CDR3 reads CASSLANSQETQYF. The CDR3 nucleotides are TGCGCCAGCAGCTTGGCCAACTCACAAGAGACCCAGTACTTC.